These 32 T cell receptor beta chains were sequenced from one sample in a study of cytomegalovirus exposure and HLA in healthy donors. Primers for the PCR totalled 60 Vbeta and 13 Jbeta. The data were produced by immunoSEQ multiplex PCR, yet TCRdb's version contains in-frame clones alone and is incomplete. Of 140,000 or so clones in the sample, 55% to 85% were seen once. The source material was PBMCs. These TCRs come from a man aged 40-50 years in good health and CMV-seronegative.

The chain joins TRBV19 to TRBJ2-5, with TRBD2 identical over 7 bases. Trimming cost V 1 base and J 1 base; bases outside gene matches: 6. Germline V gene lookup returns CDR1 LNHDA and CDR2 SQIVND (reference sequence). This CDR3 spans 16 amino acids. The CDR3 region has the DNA TGTGCCAGTAGTATAGGACTAGCACAACTCCAAGAGACCCAGTACTTC. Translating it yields CASSIGLAQLQETQYF.

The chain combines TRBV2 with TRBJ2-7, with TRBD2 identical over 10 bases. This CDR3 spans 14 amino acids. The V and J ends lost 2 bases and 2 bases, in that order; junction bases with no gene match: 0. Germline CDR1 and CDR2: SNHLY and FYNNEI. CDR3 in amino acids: CASSETSGTYEQYF. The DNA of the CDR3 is TGTGCCAGCAGTGAAACTAGCGGGACCTACGAGCAGTACTTC.

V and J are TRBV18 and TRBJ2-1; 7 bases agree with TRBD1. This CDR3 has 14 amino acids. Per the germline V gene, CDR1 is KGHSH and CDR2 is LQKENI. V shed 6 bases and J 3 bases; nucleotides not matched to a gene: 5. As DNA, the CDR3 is TGTGCCAGCTCTCAGGACAGGTTCTACAATGAGCAGTTCTTC. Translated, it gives CASSQDRFYNEQFF.

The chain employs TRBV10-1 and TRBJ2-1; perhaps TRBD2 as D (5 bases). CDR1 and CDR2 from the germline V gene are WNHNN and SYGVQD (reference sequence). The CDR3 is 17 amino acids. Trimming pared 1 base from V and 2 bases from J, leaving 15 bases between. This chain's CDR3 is CASSELIPSIPYNEQFF. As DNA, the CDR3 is TGCGCCAGCAGTGAGTTAATACCTAGCATTCCCTACAATGAGCAGTTCTTC.

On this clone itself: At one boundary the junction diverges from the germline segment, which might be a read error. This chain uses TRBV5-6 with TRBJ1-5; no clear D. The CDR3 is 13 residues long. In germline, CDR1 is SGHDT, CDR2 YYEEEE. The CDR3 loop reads CASSLSAQQPQNF. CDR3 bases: TGTGCCAGCAGCTTGTCCGCGCAACAGCCCCAGAATTTT.

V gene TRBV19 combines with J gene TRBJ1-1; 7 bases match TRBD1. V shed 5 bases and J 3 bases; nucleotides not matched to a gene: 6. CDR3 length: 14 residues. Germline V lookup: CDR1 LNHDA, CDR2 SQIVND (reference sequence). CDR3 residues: CASSGWDRYTEAFF. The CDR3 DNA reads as TGTGCCAGTAGTGGATGGGACAGATACACTGAAGCTTTCTTT.

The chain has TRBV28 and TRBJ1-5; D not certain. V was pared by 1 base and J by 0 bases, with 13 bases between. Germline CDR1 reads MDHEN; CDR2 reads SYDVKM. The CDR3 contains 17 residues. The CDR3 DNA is TGTGCCAGCAGTTTATCCCCTCTAATGAATAGCAATCAGCCCCAGCATTTT. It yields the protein CASSLSPLMNSNQPQHF.

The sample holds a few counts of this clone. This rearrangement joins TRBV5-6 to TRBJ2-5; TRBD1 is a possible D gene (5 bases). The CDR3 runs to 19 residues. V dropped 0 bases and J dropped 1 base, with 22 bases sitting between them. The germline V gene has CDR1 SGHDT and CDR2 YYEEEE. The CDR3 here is CASSLEGNWASSAQETQYF. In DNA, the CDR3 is TGTGCCAGCAGCTTGGAGGGGAATTGGGCATCCTCTGCCCAAGAGACCCAGTACTTC.

DNA of the CDR3: TGTGCCAGCAGCTTGGGGACTAGCGGCTACGAGCAGTACTTC. Protein sequence: CASSLGTSGYEQYF. The chain couples TRBV11-2 to TRBJ2-7, with 11 bases matching TRBD2. The CDR3 contains 14 residues. With V trimmed by 3 bases and J by 3 bases, 1 base remained unmatched. Germline V gene lookup returns CDR1 SGHAT and CDR2 FQNNGV.

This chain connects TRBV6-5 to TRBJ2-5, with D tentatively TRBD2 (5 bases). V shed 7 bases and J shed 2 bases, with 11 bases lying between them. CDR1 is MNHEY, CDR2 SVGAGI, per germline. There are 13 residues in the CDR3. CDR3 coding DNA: TGTGCCAGCACCACCCCGGGACAAGAGACCCAGTACTTC. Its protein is CASTTPGQETQYF.

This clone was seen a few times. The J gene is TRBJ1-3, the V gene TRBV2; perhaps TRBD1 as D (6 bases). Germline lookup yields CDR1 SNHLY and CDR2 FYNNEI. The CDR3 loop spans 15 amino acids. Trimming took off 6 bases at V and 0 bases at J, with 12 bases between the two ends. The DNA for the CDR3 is TGTGCCAGCAGAGGACAGCCCTACTCTGGAAACACCATATATTTT. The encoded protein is CASRGQPYSGNTIYF.

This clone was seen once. CDR3 in amino acids: CASIPDRDQPQHF. CDR3 bases: TGTGCCAGCATCCCGGACAGGGACCAGCCCCAGCATTTT. The chain links TRBV28 to TRBJ1-5; TRBD1 matches 8 bases. CDR3 length: 13 amino acids. Germline V lookup: CDR1 MDHEN, CDR2 SYDVKM. The ends lost 7 bases at V and 7 bases at J; junction bases unmatched: 6.

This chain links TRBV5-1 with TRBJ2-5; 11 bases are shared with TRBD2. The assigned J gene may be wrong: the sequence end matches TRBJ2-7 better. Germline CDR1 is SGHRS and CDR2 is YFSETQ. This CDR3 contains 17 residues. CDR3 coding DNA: TGCGCCAGCAGCCGGGGACTAGCGGCGCGAAGCTCCTACGAGCAGTACTTC. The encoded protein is CASSRGLAARSSYEQYF.

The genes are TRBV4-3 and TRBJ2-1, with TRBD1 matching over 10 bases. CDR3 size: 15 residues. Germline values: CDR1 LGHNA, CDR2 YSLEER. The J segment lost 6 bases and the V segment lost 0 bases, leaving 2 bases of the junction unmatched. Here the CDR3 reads CASSQDRDRGNEQFF. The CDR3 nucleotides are TGCGCCAGCAGCCAAGACCGGGACAGGGGCAATGAGCAGTTCTTC.

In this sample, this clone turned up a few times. The CDR3 nucleotides are TGTGCCAGCAGTGGAGTCATCACTAGCACAGATACGCAGTATTTT. Encoded protein: CASSGVITSTDTQYF. V usage is TRBV6-6 and J usage is TRBJ2-3; D unclear. CDR3 size: 15 residues. V lost 5 bases and J lost 0, with 12 bases in between. The V gene's germline CDR1 is MNHNY and CDR2 SVGAGI (reference sequence).

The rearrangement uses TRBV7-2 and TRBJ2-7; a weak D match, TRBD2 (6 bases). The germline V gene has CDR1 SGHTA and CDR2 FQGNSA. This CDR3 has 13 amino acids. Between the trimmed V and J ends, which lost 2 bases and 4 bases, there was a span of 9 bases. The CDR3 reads CASSLRESYEQYF. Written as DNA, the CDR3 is TGTGCCAGCAGCTTACGGGAGAGTTACGAGCAGTACTTC.

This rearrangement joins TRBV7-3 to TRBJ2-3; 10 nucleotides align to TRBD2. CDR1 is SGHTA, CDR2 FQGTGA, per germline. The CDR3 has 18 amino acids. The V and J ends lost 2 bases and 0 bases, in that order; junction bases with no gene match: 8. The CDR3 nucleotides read TGTGCCAGCAGCTTACTGTCTAGCGGGGGCCTTAGCACAGATACGCAGTATTTT. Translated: CASSLLSSGGLSTDTQYF.

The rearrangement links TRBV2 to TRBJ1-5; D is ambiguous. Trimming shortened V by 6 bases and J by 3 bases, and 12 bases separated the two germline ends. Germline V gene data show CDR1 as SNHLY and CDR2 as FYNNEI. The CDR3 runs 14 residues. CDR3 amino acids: CASRAPDSNQPQHF. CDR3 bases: TGTGCCAGCAGGGCCCCGGACTCCAATCAGCCCCAGCATTTT.

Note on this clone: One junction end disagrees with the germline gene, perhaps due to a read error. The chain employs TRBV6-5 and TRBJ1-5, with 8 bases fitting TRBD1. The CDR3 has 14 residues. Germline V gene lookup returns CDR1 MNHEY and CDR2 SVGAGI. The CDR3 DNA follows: TGTGCCAGCAGTTACAGGTACAGGGGGTCAGCCCAGAATTTT. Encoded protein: CASSYRYRGSAQNF.

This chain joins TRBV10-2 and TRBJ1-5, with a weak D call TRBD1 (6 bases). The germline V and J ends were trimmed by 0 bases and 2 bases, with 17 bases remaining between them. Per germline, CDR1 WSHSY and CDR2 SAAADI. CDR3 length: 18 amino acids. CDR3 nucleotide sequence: TGCGCCAGCAGTGAGTCGTTCGGCGGGGGGCACGGCAATCAGCCCCAGCATTTT. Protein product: CASSESFGGGHGNQPQHF.

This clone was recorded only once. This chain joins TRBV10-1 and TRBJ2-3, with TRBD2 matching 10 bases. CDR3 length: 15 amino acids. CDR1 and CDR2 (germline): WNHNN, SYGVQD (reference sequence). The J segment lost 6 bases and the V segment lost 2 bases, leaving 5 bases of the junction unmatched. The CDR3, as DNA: TGCGCCAGCAGTGAGACAAGACTAGCGGGCGATACGCAGTATTTT. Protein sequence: CASSETRLAGDTQYF.

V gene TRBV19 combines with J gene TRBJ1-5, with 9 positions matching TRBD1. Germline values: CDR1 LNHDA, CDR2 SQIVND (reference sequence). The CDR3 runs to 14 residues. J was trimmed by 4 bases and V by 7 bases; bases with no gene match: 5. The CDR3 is CASTPTGGNQPQHF. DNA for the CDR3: TGTGCCAGTACCCCGACAGGGGGAAATCAGCCCCAGCATTTT.

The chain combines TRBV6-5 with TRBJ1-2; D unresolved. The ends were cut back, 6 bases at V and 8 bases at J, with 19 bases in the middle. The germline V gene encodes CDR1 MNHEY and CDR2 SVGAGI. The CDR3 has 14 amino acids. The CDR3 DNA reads TGTGCCAGCAGATCCCACAGATTTCCCGACGGCTACACCTTC. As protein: CASRSHRFPDGYTF.

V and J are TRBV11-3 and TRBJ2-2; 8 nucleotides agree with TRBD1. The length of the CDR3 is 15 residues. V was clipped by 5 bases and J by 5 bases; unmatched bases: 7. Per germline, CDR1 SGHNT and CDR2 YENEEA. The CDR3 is CASSPRTGKTGELFF. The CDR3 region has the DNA TGTGCCAGCAGCCCCCGGACAGGGAAAACCGGGGAGCTGTTTTTT.

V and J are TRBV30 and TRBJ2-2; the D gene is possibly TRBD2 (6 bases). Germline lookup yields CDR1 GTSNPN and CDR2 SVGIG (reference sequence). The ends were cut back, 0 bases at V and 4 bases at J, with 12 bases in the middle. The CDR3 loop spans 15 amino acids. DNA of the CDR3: TGTGCCTGGAGTGTCACCGCCGGGGGCACCGGGGAGCTGTTTTTT. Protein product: CAWSVTAGGTGELFF.

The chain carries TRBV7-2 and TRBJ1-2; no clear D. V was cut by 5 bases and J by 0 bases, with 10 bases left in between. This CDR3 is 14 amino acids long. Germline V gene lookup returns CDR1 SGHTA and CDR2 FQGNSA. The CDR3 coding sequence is TGTGCCAGCAGCCCAACCCGGGCTAACTATGGCTACACCTTC. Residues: CASSPTRANYGYTF.

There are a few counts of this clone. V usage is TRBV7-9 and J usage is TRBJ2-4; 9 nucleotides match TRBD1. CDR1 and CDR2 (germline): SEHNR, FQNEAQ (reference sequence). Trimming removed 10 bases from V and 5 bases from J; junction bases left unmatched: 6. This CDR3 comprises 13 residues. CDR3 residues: CATETGGQNIQYF. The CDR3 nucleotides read TGTGCCACCGAAACAGGGGGCCAAAACATTCAGTACTTC.

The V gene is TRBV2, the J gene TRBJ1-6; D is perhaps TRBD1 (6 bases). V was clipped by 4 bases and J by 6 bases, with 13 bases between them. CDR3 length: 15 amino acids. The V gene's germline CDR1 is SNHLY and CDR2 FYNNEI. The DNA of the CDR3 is TGTGCCAGCAGTGGGACAGACTCGACTAATTCACCCCTCCACTTT. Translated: CASSGTDSTNSPLHF.

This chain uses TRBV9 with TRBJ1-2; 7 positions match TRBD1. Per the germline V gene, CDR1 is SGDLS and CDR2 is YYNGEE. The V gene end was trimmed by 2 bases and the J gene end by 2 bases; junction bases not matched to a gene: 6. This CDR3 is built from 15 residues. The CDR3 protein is CASSVSTGANYGYTF. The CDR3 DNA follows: TGTGCCAGCAGCGTCTCTACAGGGGCCAACTATGGCTACACCTTC.

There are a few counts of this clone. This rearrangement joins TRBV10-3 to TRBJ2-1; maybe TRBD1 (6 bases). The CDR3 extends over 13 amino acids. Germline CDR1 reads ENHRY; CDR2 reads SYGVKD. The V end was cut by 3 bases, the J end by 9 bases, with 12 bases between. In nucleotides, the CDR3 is TGTGCCATCAGTGAATCCTCAGGGGCTGAGCAGTTCTTC. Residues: CAISESSGAEQFF.

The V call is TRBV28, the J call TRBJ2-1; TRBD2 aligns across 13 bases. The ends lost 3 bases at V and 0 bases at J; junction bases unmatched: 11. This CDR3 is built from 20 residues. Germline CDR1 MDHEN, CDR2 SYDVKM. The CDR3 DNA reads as TGTGCCAGCAGTTTTGGAACTAGCGGGAGGGCCCTCAGCTCCTACAATGAGCAGTTCTTC. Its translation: CASSFGTSGRALSSYNEQFF. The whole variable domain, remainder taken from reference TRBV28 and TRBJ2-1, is DVKVTQSSRYLVKRTGEKVFLECVQDMDHENMFWYRQDPGLGLRLIYFSYDVKMKEKGDIPEGYSVSREKKERFSLILESASTNQTSMYLCASSFGTSGRALSSYNEQFFGPGTRLTVL.

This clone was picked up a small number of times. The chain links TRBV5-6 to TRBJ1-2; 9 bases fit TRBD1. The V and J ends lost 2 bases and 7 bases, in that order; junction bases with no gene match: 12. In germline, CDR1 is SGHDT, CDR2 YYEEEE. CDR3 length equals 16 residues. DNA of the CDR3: TGTGCCAGCAGCTTAATGTTTACAGGGGGCCCCTTTGGCTACACCTTC. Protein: CASSLMFTGGPFGYTF.